This record covers a single T cell receptor beta chain. Its antigen is currently unknown. PCR primers comprised 60 Vbeta and 13 Jbeta primers. Here immunoSEQ multiplex PCR was the method, and the copy in TCRdb shows in-frame clones only, minus some. The data hold about 140,000 clones, with roughly 80% observed a single time. Trimming shortened V by 0 bases and J by 6 bases, and 12 bases separated the two germline ends. The CDR3 has 14 residues. The germline V gene encodes CDR1 MGHRA and CDR2 YSYEKL. This entry comes from a study of cytomegalovirus exposure and HLA in healthy donors. Study conclusions and caveats: What TCR beta sequences reportedly achieved was accurate prediction of HLA-A and HLA-B alleles in most subjects. Being productive about 87% or about 30% of the time was typical of most TCR beta V segments in an earlier analysis. As was reported, the classifier diagnosed cytomegalovirus status with high specificity and sensitivity. Among TCR sequences, most were rare, though some public TCRs appeared in many donors.

The chain has TRBV4-1 and TRBJ2-7, with D unclear. The clonotype comes from a female donor in good health and CMV-seronegative. The material sequenced was PBMCs. The CDR3 spells CASSQEVLPGEQYF. The CDR3 region has the DNA TGCGCCAGCAGCCAAGAGGTACTCCCAGGCGAGCAGTACTTC.